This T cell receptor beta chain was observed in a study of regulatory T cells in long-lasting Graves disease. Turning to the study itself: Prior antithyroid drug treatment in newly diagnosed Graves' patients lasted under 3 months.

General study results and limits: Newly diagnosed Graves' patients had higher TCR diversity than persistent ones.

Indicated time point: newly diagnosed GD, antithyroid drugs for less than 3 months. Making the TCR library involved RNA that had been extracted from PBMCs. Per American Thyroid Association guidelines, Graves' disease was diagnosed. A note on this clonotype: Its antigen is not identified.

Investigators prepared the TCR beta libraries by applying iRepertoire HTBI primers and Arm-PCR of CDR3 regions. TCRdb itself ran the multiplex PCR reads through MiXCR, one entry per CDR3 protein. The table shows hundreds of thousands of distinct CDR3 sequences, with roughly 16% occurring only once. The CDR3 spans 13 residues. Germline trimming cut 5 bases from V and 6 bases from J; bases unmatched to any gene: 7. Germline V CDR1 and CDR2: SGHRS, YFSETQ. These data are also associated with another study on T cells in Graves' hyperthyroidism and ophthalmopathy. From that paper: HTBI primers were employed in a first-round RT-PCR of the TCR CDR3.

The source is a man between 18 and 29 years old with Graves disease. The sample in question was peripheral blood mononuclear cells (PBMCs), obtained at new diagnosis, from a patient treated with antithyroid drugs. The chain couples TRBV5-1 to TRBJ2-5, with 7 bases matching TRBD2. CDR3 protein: CASSSGRWKTQYF. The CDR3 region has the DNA TGCGCCAGCAGTTCCGGGAGGTGGAAGACCCAGTACTTC.